This TCR beta chain was profiled in a study of blood T cell repertoires in COVID-19. Participants' own reports of clinical history determined their cohort assignment. Assay used: immunoSEQ multiplex PCR; TCRdb lists only in-frame clones, some missing. The repertoire holds roughly 300,000 clones, with about 90% as singletons. Sequencing was performed on PBMCs or T cells enriched from blood (not recorded which). This clonotype was sampled from a woman in her thirties who had recovered from COVID-19.

CDR3 sequence reads: CASSPIQGSTDTQYF. In DNA form, the CDR3 reads TGCGCCAGCAGCCCTATACAGGGGAGCACAGATACGCAGTATTTT. The chain is built from TRBV5-1 and TRBJ2-3, with TRBD1 matching 7 bases. Germline values: CDR1 SGHRS, CDR2 YFSETQ. The CDR3 spans 15 residues. Unmatched junction bases numbered 5, after V lost 4 bases and J lost 0 bases.